This is a list of T cell receptor beta chains from one sample in a study of T cell responses to AZD1222 COVID-19 vaccine. Method: immunoSEQ multiplex PCR; TCRdb's copy keeps in-frame clones and lacks some. The sample lists over 100,000 clones, approximately 90% occurring once. The specimen comprised peripheral blood, sampled on day 0 of AZD1222 vaccination. The receptors were sampled from an adult in good health. The CDR3 runs from the conserved cysteine through the conserved F or W. D genes are given only for firm matches. Rows may omit the clone size; those that give it use once, few, many or a size class.

v_call,clone_size,j_call,d_call,cdr3_aa,cdr3_nt
TRBV7-2,once,TRBJ2-7,-,CAVSPRTSYEQYF,TGTGCCGTATCCCCACGGACCTCCTACGAGCAGTACTTC
TRBV28,-,TRBJ2-7,-,CASSLSPTYEQYF,TGTGCCAGCAGTTTATCCCCGACCTACGAGCAGTACTTC
TRBV2,once,TRBJ2-7,-,CASRAGTLYF,TGTGCCAGCAGGGCCGGGACCCTGTACTTC
TRBV6-1,-,TRBJ2-5,TRBD2,CASSEWGGKETQYF,TGTGCCAGCAGTGAATGGGGAGGGAAAGAGACCCAGTACTTC
TRBV9,-,TRBJ2-2,TRBD1,CASSVSPGQGNTGELFF,TGTGCCAGCAGCGTTAGTCCCGGACAGGGGAACACCGGGGAGCTGTTTTTT
TRBV10-3,few,TRBJ2-7,TRBD1,CASRDRGRHNRSYEQYF,TGTGCCAGCCGGGACAGGGGTCGCCATAATCGCTCCTACGAGCAGTACTTC
TRBV5-6,-,TRBJ2-7,TRBD2,CASSDGLAGWEQYF,TGTGCCAGCAGCGACGGACTAGCGGGGTGGGAGCAGTACTTC
TRBV7-2,-,TRBJ2-5,TRBD2,CASSLALTSGGRTQYF,TGTGCCAGCAGCTTAGCGCTGACTAGCGGGGGGAGGACCCAGTACTTC
TRBV7-3,-,TRBJ1-2,-,CASSLQGGYGYTF,TGTGCCAGCAGCTTACAGGGAGGCTATGGCTACACCTTC
TRBV18,-,TRBJ1-1,TRBD1,CASSRTGVGNTEAFF,TGTGCCAGCTCCCGGACAGGGGTCGGGAACACTGAAGCTTTCTTT
TRBV6-4,-,TRBJ2-3,-,CASSDISQGRDTQYF,TGTGCCAGCAGTGATATTTCCCAGGGAAGGGATACGCAGTATTTT
TRBV4-3,-,TRBJ1-6,TRBD1,CASSQEDRGVSPLHF,TGCGCCAGCAGCCAAGAGGACAGGGGGGTTTCACCCCTCCACTTT
TRBV7-9,-,TRBJ2-7,TRBD1,CASSPGQGAYEQYF,TGTGCCAGCAGCCCTGGACAGGGCGCCTACGAGCAGTACTTC
TRBV7-8,-,TRBJ1-5,-,CASSLALIRQGPGSTQHF,TGTGCCAGCAGCTTAGCACTGATCCGGCAGGGACCAGGGTCAACCCAGCATTTT
TRBV2,-,TRBJ2-7,TRBD2,CASRKGGEDEQYF,TGTGCCAGCCGGAAGGGAGGGGAGGACGAGCAGTACTTC
TRBV5-1,-,TRBJ2-7,-,CASSPGGAGIAYEQYF,TGCGCCAGCAGCCCCGGAGGGGCGGGTATAGCCTACGAGCAGTACTTC
TRBV27,-,TRBJ2-7,TRBD1,CASSLTGGWEQYF,TGTGCCAGCAGTTTGACAGGGGGGTGGGAGCAGTACTTC
TRBV18,once,TRBJ2-1,-,CASSPGDRGPGNEQFF,TGTGCCAGCTCACCAGGGGACCGGGGGCCCGGTAATGAGCAGTTCTTC
TRBV28,-,TRBJ2-5,-,CASSIQGRGKTQYF,TGTGCCAGCAGCATACAGGGCCGGGGGAAGACCCAGTACTTC
TRBV5-5,-,TRBJ2-6,-,CASSPLMNSGANVLTF,TGTGCCAGCAGCCCACTAATGAACTCTGGGGCCAACGTCCTGACTTTC
TRBV6-4,-,TRBJ1-5,TRBD1,CAPKGRPGGYQPQHF,TGTGCCCCCAAGGGCCGCCCAGGGGGTTATCAGCCCCAGCATTTT
TRBV28,-,TRBJ2-3,TRBD1,CASSLDRVDTQYF,TGTGCCAGCAGTCTTGACAGGGTAGATACGCAGTATTTT
TRBV11-3,-,TRBJ2-1,-,CASSLGGGQNNEQFF,TGTGCCAGCAGCTTAGGAGGTGGACAGAACAATGAGCAGTTCTTC
TRBV11-2,-,TRBJ2-1,-,CASSARTGNEQFF,TGTGCCAGCAGCGCCCGGACTGGCAATGAGCAGTTCTTC
TRBV28,-,TRBJ2-5,-,CASSLWFSGGYTGPQYF,TGTGCCAGCAGTTTATGGTTTTCGGGGGGCTACACCGGTCCCCAGTACTTC
TRBV9,-,TRBJ2-5,TRBD1,CASSVGRTGGQETQYF,TGTGCCAGCAGCGTAGGCAGGACAGGGGGCCAAGAGACCCAGTACTTC
TRBV9,once,TRBJ2-3,-,CASSFGTPSADTQYF,TGTGCCAGCAGCTTCGGGACCCCGTCTGCAGATACGCAGTATTTT
TRBV28,few,TRBJ1-1,-,CATNDLVSPVNTEAFF,TGTGCCACCAATGATCTGGTCAGCCCGGTGAACACTGAAGCTTTCTTT
TRBV27,-,TRBJ1-1,-,CASSRGSTEAFF,TGTGCCAGCAGTCGGGGGTCCACTGAAGCTTTCTTT
TRBV19,-,TRBJ1-1,-,CASSIFSGGNTEAFF,TGTGCCAGTAGCATCTTTTCGGGGGGGAACACTGAAGCTTTCTTT
TRBV18,-,TRBJ2-5,-,CASSPQETQYF,TGTGCCAGCTCACCCCAGGAGACCCAGTACTTC
TRBV19,-,TRBJ1-5,TRBD1,CASSIRQGLGQPQHF,TGTGCCAGTAGTATCAGACAGGGGCTGGGGCAGCCCCAGCATTTT
TRBV7-9,once,TRBJ2-3,-,CASSPTRRGGTDTQYF,TGTGCCAGCAGCCCCACGCGACGGGGCGGCACAGATACGCAGTATTTT
TRBV18,once,TRBJ1-5,-,CASSPDHTHQPQHF,TGTGCCAGCTCACCAGACCACACCCATCAGCCCCAGCATTTT
TRBV21-1,-,TRBJ2-3,-,CASSKPVCPGVDTQYF,TGTGCCAGCAGCAAACCGGTTTGCCCGGGGGTGGATACGCAGTATTTT
TRBV5-4,few,TRBJ1-2,-,CASSLGQPFGYTF,TGTGCCAGCAGCTTGGGACAGCCTTTCGGCTACACCTTC
TRBV28,once,TRBJ1-2,-,CASSFRRGDGYTF,TGTGCCAGCAGTTTCCGAAGGGGGGATGGCTACACCTTC
TRBV2,once,TRBJ2-1,TRBD2,CASSTGTSGIHEQFF,TGTGCCAGCAGTACAGGGACTAGCGGGATTCATGAGCAGTTCTTC
TRBV7-2,-,TRBJ2-7,-,CASSQVQGQFNEQYF,TGTGCCAGCAGCCAAGTCCAGGGCCAATTTAACGAGCAGTACTTC
TRBV9,-,TRBJ2-3,TRBD2,CASSPQRDRTDTQYF,TGTGCCAGCAGCCCCCAGCGGGACCGCACAGATACGCAGTATTTT
TRBV5-6,-,TRBJ2-6,-,CASSPPGANVLTF,TGTGCCAGCAGCCCGCCTGGGGCCAACGTCCTGACTTTC
TRBV5-4,-,TRBJ2-5,-,CASSFQETQYF,TGTGCCAGCAGCTTCCAAGAGACCCAGTACTTC
TRBV4-2,-,TRBJ2-3,TRBD2,CASSLQGWGLAGATSTDTQYF,TGTGCCAGCAGCCTCCAAGGTTGGGGACTAGCGGGGGCCACTAGCACAGATACGCAGTATTTT
TRBV12-2,-,TRBJ2-3,-,CASRRMIAGTPLRTDTQYF,TGTGCAAGTCGCCGTATGATCGCCGGGACTCCCTTAAGGACAGATACGCAGTATTTT
TRBV7-8,-,TRBJ2-2,TRBD1,CASSSGTGLSGELFF,TGTGCCAGCAGCTCCGGGACAGGGTTGTCCGGGGAGCTGTTTTTT
TRBV12-3/TRBV12-4,-,TRBJ2-1,-,CASRTSNEQFF,TGTGCCAGCAGGACTAGCAATGAGCAGTTCTTC